The clone carrying this TCR beta chain was picked up many times. Its antigen remains unidentified. The CDR3 regions of TCR beta were amplified from RNA transcripts. RT-PCR in the first round (using the HTBI primer set) targeted the TCR CDR3. TCRdb reanalysed the multiplex PCR reads using MiXCR and keeps one entry per CDR3 protein. Here the sample spans fewer than 400,000 distinct CDR3 sequences, approximately 16% being singletons. The source of the sample is a study of T cells in Graves' hyperthyroidism and ophthalmopathy. Background on the study: Specimen type is peripheral blood, collected at initial diagnosis prior to any treatment.

Study outcomes and limitations: Most expanded thyroid clonotypes above 0.001 recurred in blood.

The definition of stable Graves' hyperthyroidism was no ophthalmopathy progression within 18 months. Roughly 9.1 ml of fresh peripheral blood supplied the PBMCs. Input material: blood. The receptor was isolated from a man aged 25 to 45 with Graves' hyperthyroidism.

The CDR3: CASSFGLERNQPQHF. The CDR3, as DNA: TGTGCCAGCAGTTTCGGGTTAGAAAGGAATCAGCCCCAGCATTTT. The chain uses TRBV12-3 or TRBV12-4 and TRBJ1-5; no definite D call. Deletions cut 3 bases from V and 4 bases from J, with 13 bases between. The CDR3 loop spans 15 amino acids.